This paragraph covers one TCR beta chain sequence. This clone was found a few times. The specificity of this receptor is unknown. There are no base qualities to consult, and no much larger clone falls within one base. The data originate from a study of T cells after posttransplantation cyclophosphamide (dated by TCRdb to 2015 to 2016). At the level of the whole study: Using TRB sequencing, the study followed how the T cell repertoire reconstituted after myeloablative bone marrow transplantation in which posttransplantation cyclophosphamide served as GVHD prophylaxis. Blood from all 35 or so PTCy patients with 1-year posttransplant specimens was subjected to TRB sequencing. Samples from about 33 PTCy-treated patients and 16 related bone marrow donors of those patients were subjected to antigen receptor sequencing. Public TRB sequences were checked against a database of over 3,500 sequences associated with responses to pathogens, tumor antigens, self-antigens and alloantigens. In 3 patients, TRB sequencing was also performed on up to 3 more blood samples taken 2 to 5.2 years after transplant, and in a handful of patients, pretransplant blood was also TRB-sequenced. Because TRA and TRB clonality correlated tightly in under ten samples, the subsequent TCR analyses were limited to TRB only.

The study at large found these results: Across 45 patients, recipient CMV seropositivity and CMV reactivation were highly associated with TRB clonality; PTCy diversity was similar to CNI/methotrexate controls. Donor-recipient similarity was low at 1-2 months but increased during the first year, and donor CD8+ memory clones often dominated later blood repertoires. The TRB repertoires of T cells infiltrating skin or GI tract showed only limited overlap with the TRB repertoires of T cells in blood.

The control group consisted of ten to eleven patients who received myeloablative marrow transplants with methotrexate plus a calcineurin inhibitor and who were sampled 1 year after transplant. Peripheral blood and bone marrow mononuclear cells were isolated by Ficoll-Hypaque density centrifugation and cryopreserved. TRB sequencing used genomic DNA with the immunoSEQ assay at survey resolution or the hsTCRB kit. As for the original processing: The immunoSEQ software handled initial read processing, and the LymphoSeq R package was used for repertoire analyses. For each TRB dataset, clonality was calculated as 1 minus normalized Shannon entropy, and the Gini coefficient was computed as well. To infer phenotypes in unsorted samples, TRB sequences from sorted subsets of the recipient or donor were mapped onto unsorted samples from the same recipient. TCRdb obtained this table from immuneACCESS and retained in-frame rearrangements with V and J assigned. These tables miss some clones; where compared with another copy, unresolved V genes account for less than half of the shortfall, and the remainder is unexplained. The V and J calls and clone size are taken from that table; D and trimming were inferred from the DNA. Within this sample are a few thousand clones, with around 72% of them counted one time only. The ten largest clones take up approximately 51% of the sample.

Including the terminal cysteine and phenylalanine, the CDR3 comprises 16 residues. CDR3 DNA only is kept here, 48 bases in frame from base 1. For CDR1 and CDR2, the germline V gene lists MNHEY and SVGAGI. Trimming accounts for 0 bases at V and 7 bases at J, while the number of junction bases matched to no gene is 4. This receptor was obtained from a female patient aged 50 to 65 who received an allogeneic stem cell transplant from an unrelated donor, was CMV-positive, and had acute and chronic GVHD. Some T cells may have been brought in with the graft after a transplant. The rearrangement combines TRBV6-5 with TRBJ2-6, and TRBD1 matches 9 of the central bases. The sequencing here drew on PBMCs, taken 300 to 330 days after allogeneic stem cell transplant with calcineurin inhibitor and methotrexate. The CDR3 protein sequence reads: CASSYSGQGGANVLTF. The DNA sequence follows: TGTGCCAGCAGTTACTCGGGACAGGGAGGAGCCAACGTCCTGACTTTC.